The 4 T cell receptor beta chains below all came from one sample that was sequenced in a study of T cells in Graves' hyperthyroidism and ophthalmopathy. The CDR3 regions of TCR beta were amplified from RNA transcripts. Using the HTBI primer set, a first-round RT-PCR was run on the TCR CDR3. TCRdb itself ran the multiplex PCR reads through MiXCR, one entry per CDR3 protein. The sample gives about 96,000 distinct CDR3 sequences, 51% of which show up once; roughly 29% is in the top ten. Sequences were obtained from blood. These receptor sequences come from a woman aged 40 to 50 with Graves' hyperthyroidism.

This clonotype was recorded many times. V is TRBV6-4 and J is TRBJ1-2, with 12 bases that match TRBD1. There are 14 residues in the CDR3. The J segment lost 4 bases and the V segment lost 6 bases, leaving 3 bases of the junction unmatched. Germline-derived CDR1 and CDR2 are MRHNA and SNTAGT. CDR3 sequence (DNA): TGTGCCAGCAGACCGGGACAGGGGGCCTATGGCTACACCTTC. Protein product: CASRPGQGAYGYTF.

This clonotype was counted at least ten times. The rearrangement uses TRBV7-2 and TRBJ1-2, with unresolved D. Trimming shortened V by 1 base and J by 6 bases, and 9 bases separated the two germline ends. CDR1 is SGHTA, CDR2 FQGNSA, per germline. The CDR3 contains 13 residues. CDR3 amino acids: CASSLGSPNGYTF. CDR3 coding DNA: TGTGCCAGCAGCTTAGGGTCACCCAATGGCTACACCTTC.

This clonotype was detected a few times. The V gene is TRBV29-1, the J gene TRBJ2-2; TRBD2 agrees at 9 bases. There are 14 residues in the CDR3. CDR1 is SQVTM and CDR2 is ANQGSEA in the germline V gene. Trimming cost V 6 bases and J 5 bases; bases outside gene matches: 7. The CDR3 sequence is CSVAGGPRTGELFF. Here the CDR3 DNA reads TGCAGCGTCGCGGGAGGGCCTCGAACCGGGGAGCTGTTTTTT.

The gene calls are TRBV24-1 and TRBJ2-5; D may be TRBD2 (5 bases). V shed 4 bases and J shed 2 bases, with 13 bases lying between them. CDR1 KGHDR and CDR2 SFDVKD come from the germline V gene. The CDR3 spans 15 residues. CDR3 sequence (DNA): TGTGCCACCAGTGAATCCGGGAACAGTCAAGAGACCCAGTACTTC. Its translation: CATSESGNSQETQYF.